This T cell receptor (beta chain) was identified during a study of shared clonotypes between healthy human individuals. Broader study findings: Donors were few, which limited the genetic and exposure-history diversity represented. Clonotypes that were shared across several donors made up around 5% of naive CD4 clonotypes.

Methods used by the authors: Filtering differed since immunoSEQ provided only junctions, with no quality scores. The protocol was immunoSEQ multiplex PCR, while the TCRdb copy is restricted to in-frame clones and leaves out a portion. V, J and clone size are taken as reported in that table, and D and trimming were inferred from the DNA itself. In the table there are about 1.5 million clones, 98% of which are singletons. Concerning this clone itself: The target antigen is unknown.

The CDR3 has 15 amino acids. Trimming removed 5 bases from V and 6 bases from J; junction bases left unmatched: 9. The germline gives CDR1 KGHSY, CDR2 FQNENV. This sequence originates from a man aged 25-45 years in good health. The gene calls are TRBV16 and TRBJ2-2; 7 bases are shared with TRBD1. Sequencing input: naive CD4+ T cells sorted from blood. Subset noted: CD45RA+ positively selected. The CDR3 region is CASSDLGTVAGELFF. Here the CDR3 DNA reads TGTGCCAGCAGCGACCTCGGGACAGTCGCCGGGGAGCTGTTTTTT. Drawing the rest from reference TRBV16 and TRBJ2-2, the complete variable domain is GEEVAQTPKHLVRGEGQKAKLYCAPIKGHSYVFWYQQVLKNEFKFLISFQNENVFDETGMPKERFSAKCLPNSPCSLEIQATKLEDSAVYFCASSDLGTVAGELFFGEGSRLTVL.